The 4 T cell receptor beta chains below all came from one sample that was sequenced in a study of cytomegalovirus exposure and HLA in healthy donors (TCRdb year 2017). The library was made by the immunoSEQ multiplex PCR assay. The multiplex PCR relied on a mix of 60 forward primers for TCR Vbeta segments and 13 reverse primers for TCR Jbeta segments. TCRdb took over this immuneACCESS table, retaining in-frame rearrangements with V and J assigned. Such tables are incomplete; in checked studies, under half of the missing clones stem from an unresolved V gene, and the remainder is unexplained. The sample has about 97,000 clones on record, approximately 80% of them singletons. The top ten clones comprise around 3% of the sample. Sequencing was done on a sample of PBMCs. Receptors were obtained from a male donor in good health and CMV-seropositive.

This chain uses TRBV10-3 with TRBJ2-2, with TRBD2 matching over 7 bases. V shed 0 bases, J shed 6 bases, and the junction held 10 bases outside the gene matches. Per the germline V gene, CDR1 is ENHRY and CDR2 is SYGVKD. There are 17 residues in the CDR3. CDR3 amino acids: CAISESPYRGGAGELFF. In DNA, the CDR3 is TGTGCCATCAGTGAGTCCCCTTATAGGGGAGGGGCCGGGGAGCTGTTTTTT.

The chain has TRBV27 and TRBJ2-3, with a possible D match to TRBD2 (5 bases). CDR1 is MNHEY and CDR2 is SMNVEV in the germline V gene (reference sequence). V lost 2 bases and J lost 6, with 12 bases in between. This CDR3 has 14 residues. The CDR3 region has the DNA TGTGCCAGCAGTTTAGGGCTAGCTACCGATACGCAGTATTTT. It encodes CASSLGLATDTQYF.

The CDR3 loop reads CASSKTGGLPVGGYTF. Written as DNA, the CDR3 is TGTGCCAGTAGTAAGACAGGGGGCCTTCCTGTGGGAGGCTACACCTTC. The chain joins TRBV19 to TRBJ1-2, with 10 bases aligning to TRBD1. CDR3 size: 16 residues. Trimming at V came to 4 bases and at J to 8 bases, leaving 13 bases not matched to a gene. Germline CDR1 reads LNHDA; CDR2 reads SQIVND (reference sequence).

V usage is TRBV7-9 and J usage is TRBJ1-1; D is possibly TRBD1 (5 bases). This CDR3 has 12 amino acids. V lost 4 bases and J 3 bases, leaving 6 bases between the germline ends. The germline V gene encodes CDR1 SEHNR and CDR2 FQNEAQ (reference sequence). CDR3 sequence reads: CASSWGDTEAFF. The CDR3 coding sequence is TGTGCCAGCAGCTGGGGGGACACTGAAGCTTTCTTT.